The source of this T cell receptor (beta chain) is a study of blood T cells in healthy people across ages. Study results and limitations: Calculation of diversity from one million T cells yielded estimates considered to be underestimates. Diversity of TCR beta correlated strongly with naive T cell percentage.

A second PCR, run for about 7 to 11 cycles, used a sample-barcoded 5' primer plus a J-beta primer mix. TCRdb recomputed calls from the 5' RACE reads with MiXCR, one row per CDR3 protein. The sample holds around 500,000 distinct CDR3 sequences; around a quarter are singletons and the top ten take 3% to 4.5%. This clonotype was seen only a few times. Its antigen remains unidentified. This sample was shared with a second study, whose subject was T cells of mothers and their children.

This receptor was taken from a boy aged 2-15 years in good health. The sequencing input was blood.

The DNA of the CDR3 is TGTGCCAGCAGGACTAGCCCGGGGGAGACCCAGTACTTC. Translating it yields CASRTSPGETQYF. The gene calls are TRBV21-1 and TRBJ2-5; TRBD2 is taken as the D call from the table, unchecked against the DNA. TRBV21-1 is marked as a pseudogene. The CDR3 totals 13 residues.